This TCR beta chain was obtained from a study of human T cells and chemical hapten exposure. Original methodology: TCR counts had a median of about 100,000 per sample and spanned 23,224 to 690,600. From the RACE reads, TCRdb called clonotypes with MiXCR, one entry per CDR3 protein. The V and J calls follow TCRdb's processing rather than the paper's. The sample records roughly 180,000 distinct CDR3 sequences, around 20% being singletons. The V end lost 0 bases, the J end lost 7 bases, and 6 bases lay between the germline ends. Germline V gene data show CDR1 as LGHDT and CDR2 as YNNKEL (reference sequence). There are 12 residues in the CDR3. A note on this clonotype: Its specificity is not known.

Time point noted: patch test 1, 2 weeks after DPC sensitization. Treatment reported: therapeutic diphenylcyclopropenone sensitization with weekly scalp DPC. General study points: Controls formed significantly fewer large CDR3 similarity clusters than expanded TCRs did.

V and J are TRBV3-1 and TRBJ1-1; D is undetermined. The sample here was whole blood, taken in connection with sensitization to the hapten diphenylcyclopropenone (DPC). The receptor's source is a woman aged 45 to 65 with alopecia areata. Some clones in this sample may be carry-over from other donors' samples. CDR3 protein: CASSQDLFEAFF. The CDR3, as DNA: TGTGCCAGCAGCCAAGATCTCTTTGAAGCTTTCTTT.